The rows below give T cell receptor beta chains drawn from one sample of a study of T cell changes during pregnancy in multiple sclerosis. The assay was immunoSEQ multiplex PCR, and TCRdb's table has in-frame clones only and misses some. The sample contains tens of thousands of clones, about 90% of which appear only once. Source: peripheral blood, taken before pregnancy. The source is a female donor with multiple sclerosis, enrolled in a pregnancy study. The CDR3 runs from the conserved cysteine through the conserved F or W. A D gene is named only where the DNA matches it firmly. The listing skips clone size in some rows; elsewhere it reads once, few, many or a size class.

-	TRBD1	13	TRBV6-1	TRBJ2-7	CASSPGTVYEQYF	TGTGCCAGCAGCCCCGGGACAGTTTACGAGCAGTACTTC
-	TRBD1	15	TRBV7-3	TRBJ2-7	CASSPGTGLYYEQYF	TGTGCCAGCAGCCCTGGGACAGGGCTATACTACGAGCAGTACTTC
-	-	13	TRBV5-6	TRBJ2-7	CASSGDNTYEQYF	TGTGCCAGCAGCGGGGACAACACCTACGAGCAGTACTTC
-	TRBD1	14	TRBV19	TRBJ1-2	CASKLPGQLGGYTF	TGTGCCAGTAAGCTACCGGGACAGTTGGGGGGCTACACCTTC
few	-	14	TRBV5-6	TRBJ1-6	CASSLLGEASPLHF	TGTGCCAGCAGCTTGCTAGGGGAGGCTTCACCCCTCCACTTT
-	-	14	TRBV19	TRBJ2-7	CASKDRGAGDEQYF	TGTGCCAGTAAGGATAGAGGAGCGGGCGACGAGCAGTACTTC
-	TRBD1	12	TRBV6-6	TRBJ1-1	CASRQLGQSAFF	TGTGCCAGCAGGCAATTGGGACAGTCGGCTTTCTTT
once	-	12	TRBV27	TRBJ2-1	CVTLDRDNQQFF	TGTGTCACCCTGGACCGGGACAACCAGCAGTTCTTC
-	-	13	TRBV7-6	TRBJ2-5	CASSLVPLETQYF	TGTGCCAGCAGCTTAGTTCCGTTGGAGACCCAGTACTTC
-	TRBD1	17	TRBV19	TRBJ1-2	CASSNPGQRRQPYGYTF	TGTGCCAGTAGTAACCCGGGACAGAGGCGACAACCCTATGGCTACACCTTC